These 9 T cell receptor beta chains were all obtained from the same sample, sequenced in a study of immune cell composition in non-small cell lung cancer. Clones were sequenced by immunoSEQ multiplex PCR, and TCRdb holds only the in-frame ones, with some missing. The sample lists under 4,000 clones, roughly 70% seen once, with 9.5% to 15% in the top ten. The sequencing input was lung tumor tissue. These receptors originate from a human donor with non-small cell lung cancer.

The chain recombines TRBV7-2 with TRBJ2-2; 11 bases map to TRBD2. CDR1 is SGHTA and CDR2 is FQGNSA in the germline V gene. The CDR3 loop spans 17 amino acids. Losses at the gene ends were 2 bases for V and 5 bases for J; bases not matched to a gene: 7. The CDR3 is CASSLLAGGTLTGELFF. Here the CDR3 DNA reads TGTGCCAGCAGCTTACTAGCGGGGGGAACTCTTACCGGGGAGCTGTTTTTT.

The chain is built from TRBV29-1 and TRBJ2-7; tentatively, D is TRBD1 (5 bases). V dropped 8 bases and J dropped 3 bases, with 14 bases sitting between them. CDR1 and CDR2 (germline): SQVTM, ANQGSEA. The CDR3 runs to 12 residues. This CDR3 is CSTQGSNYEQYF. The DNA of the CDR3 is TGCAGCACCCAGGGCAGTAACTACGAGCAGTACTTC.

The V call is TRBV11-3, the J call TRBJ2-1; TRBD2 might be the D (5 bases). The V end was cut by 4 bases, the J end by 0 bases, with 16 bases between. Germline assignment: CDR1 SGHNT and CDR2 YENEEA. The CDR3 is made up of 17 amino acids. CDR3 amino acids: CASSSRGRGSSYNEQFF. For the CDR3, the DNA is TGTGCCAGCAGCTCTCGCGGTCGGGGAAGCTCCTACAATGAGCAGTTCTTC.

V is TRBV7-8 and J is TRBJ1-1; D is possibly TRBD1 (5 bases). CDR1 SGHVS and CDR2 FQNEAQ come from the germline V gene. This CDR3 is 13 amino acids long. V was trimmed by 1 base and J by 7 bases, leaving 10 bases between them. The CDR3 protein is CASSLGGRLEAFF. The CDR3 nucleotides read TGTGCCAGCAGCTTAGGGGGCAGGCTTGAAGCTTTCTTT.

The chain uses TRBV4-1 and TRBJ1-4, with no clear D. This CDR3 has 16 amino acids. Trimming took off 1 base at V and 5 bases at J, with 14 bases between the two ends. Germline V gene data show CDR1 as MGHRA and CDR2 as YSYEKL. The CDR3 loop is CASSQGMRSANEKLFF. In DNA, the CDR3 is TGCGCCAGCAGCCAAGGTATGCGGTCGGCGAATGAAAAACTGTTTTTT.

DNA of the CDR3: TGTGCCAGCAGCTGGGAAGAGACAGGGGGCCGTGAAAAACTGTTTTTT. This translates into CASSWEETGGREKLFF. The rearrangement joins TRBV5-5 to TRBJ1-4, with TRBD1 identical over 10 bases. Trimming at V came to 3 bases and at J to 7 bases, leaving 9 bases not matched to a gene. From germline, CDR1 is SGHKS and CDR2 YYEKEE (reference sequence). This CDR3 spans 16 amino acids. Full variable domain (missing parts from reference TRBV5-5 and TRBJ1-4): DAGVTQSPTHLIKTRGQQVTLRCSPISGHKSVSWYQQVLGQGPQFIFQYYEKEERGRGNFPDRFSARQFPNYSSELNVNALLLGDSALYLCASSWEETGGREKLFFGSGTQLSVL.

This clone was found a few times. V usage is TRBV28 and J usage is TRBJ1-2; no definite D call. This CDR3 has 14 amino acids. Trimming cost V 6 bases and J 3 bases, with 14 bases left between them. Germline V CDR1 and CDR2: MDHEN, SYDVKM. CDR3 nucleotide sequence: TGTGCCAGCAGCCCGGCGGGGTTCGACTATGGCTACACCTTC. Translating it yields CASSPAGFDYGYTF.

A single count supports this clone. The V call is TRBV27, the J call TRBJ2-2; maybe TRBD1 (6 bases). The germline V gene has CDR1 MNHEY and CDR2 SMNVEV (reference sequence). The CDR3 sequence is 17 residues long. Trimming left V 3 bases short and J 0 bases short, with 14 bases between. In DNA, the CDR3 is TGTGCCAGCAGTTTGCTCCGAGGGGGTACGAACACCGGGGAGCTGTTTTTT. Protein sequence: CASSLLRGGTNTGELFF.

The chain joins TRBV5-1 to TRBJ2-2; 12 positions match TRBD2. This CDR3 comprises 15 residues. Losses at the gene ends were 0 bases for V and 6 bases for J; bases not matched to a gene: 0. Germline CDR1 and CDR2: SGHRS and YFSETQ. The CDR3 region is CASSLGLAGAGELFF. The CDR3 coding sequence is TGCGCCAGCAGCTTGGGACTAGCGGGGGCCGGGGAGCTGTTTTTT.